Following are 2 T cell receptor beta chains from one sample sequenced in a study of blood T cell repertoires in COVID-19. Repertoires were generated with immunoSEQ multiplex PCR, while TCRdb's copy carries only in-frame clones and drops some. The sample yields 97,000 or so clones, about nine tenths seen once. Sequencing input: peripheral blood. These receptors were taken from a man between 50 and 59 years old with acute or convalescent COVID-19.

The V call is TRBV1, the J call TRBJ2-2; the tabulated D call, TRBD2, remains unverified against the DNA. TRBV1 counts as a pseudogene. The CDR3 covers 18 residues. CDR3 region: CTSSQDSRSPCLTGELFF. The DNA of the CDR3 is TGCACCAGCAGCCAAGATTCTCGGAGTCCTTGTTTGACCGGGGAGCTGTTTTTT.

In the case of this clone: Mismatch with germline at one junction end may stem from a read error. The chain carries TRBV7-8 and TRBJ2-7; TRBD1 might be the D (6 bases). CDR1 is SGHVS and CDR2 is FQNEAQ in the germline V gene. The CDR3 runs to 13 residues. The CDR3 sequence is CVSSLNRDYEQYF. In DNA, the CDR3 is TGTGTCAGCAGCTTAAACAGGGACTACGAGCAGTACTTC. Filled out from reference TRBV7-8 and TRBJ2-7, the complete variable domain reads GAGVSQSPRYKVAKRGQDVALRCDPISGHVSLFWYQQALGQGPEFLTYFQNEAQLDKSGLPSDRFFAERPEGSVSTLKIQRTQQEDSAVYLCVSSLNRDYEQYFGPGTRLTVT.